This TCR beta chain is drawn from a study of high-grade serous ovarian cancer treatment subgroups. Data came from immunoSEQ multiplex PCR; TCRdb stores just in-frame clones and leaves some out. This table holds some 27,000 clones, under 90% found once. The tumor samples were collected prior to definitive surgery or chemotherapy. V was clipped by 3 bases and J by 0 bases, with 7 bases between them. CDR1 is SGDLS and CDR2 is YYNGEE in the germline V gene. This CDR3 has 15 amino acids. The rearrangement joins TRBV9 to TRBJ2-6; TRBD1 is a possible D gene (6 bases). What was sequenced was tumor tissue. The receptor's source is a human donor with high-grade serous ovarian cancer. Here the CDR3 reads CASSGTASGANVLTF. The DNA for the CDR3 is TGTGCCAGCAGCGGGACAGCCTCTGGGGCCAACGTCCTGACTTTC. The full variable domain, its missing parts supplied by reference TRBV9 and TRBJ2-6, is DSGVTQTPKHLITATGQRVTLRCSPRSGDLSVYWYQQSLDQGLQFLIQYYNGEERAKGNILERFSAQQFPDLHSELNLSSLELGDSALYFCASSGTASGANVLTFGAGSRLTVL.